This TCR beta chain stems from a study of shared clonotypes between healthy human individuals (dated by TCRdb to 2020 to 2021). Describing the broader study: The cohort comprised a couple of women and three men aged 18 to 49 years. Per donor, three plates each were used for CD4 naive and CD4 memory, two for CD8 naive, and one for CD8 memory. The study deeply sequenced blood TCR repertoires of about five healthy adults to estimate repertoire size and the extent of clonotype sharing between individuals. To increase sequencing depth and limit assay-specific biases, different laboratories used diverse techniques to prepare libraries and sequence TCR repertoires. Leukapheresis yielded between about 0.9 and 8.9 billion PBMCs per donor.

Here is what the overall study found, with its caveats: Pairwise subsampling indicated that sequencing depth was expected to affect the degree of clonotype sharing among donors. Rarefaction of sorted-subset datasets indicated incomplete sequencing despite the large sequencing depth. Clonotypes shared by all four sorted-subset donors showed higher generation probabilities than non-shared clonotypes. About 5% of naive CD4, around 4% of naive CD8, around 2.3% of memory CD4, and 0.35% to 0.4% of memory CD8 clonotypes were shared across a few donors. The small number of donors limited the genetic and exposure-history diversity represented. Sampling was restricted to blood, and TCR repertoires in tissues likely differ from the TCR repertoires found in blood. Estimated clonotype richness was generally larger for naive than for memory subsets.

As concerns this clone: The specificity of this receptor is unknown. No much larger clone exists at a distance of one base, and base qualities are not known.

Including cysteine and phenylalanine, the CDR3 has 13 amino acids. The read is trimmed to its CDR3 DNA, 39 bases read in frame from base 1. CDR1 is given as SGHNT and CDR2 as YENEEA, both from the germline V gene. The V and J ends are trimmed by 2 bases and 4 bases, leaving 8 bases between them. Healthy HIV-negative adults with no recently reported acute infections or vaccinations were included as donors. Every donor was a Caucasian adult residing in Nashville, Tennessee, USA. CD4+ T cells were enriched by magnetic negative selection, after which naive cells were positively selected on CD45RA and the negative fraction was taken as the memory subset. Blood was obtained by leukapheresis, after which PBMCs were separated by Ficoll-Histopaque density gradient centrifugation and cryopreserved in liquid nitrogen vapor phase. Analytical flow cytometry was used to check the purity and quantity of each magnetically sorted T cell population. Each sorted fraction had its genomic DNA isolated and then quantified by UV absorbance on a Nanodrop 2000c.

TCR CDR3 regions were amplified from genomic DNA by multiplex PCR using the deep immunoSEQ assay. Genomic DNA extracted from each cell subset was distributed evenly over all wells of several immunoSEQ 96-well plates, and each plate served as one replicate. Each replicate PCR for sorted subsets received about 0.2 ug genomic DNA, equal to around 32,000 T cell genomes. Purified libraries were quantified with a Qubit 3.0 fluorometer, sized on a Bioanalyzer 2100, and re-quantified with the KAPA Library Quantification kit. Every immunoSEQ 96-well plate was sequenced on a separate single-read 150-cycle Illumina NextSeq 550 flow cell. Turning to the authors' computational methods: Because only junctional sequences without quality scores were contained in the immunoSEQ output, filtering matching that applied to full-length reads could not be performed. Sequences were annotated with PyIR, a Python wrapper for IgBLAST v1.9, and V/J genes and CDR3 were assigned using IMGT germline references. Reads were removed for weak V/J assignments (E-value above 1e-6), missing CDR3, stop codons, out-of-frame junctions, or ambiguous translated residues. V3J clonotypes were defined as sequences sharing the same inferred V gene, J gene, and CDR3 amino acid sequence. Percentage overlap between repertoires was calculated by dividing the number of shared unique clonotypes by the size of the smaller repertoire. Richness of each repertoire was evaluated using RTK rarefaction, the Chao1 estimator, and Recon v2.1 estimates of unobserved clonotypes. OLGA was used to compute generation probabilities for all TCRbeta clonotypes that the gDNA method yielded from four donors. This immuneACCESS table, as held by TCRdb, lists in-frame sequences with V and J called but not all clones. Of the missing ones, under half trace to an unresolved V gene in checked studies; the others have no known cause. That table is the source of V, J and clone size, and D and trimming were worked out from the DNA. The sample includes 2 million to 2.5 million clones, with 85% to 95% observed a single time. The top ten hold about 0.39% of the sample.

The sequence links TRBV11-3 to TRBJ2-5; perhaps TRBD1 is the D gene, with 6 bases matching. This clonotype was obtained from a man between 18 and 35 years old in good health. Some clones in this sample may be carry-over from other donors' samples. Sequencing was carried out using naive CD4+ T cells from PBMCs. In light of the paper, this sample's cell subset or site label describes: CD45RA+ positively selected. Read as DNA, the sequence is TGTGCCAGCAGCTTAACAGGGCTAGAGACCCAGTACTTC. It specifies CASSLTGLETQYF.